This TCR beta chain was identified during a study of T-cell reconstitution after alpha-beta-depleted transplantation in children. Study outcomes and limitations: There were reportedly several hundred expanded graft clones from which alpha-beta T cells came about two months after transplant. Elevated TCRbeta diversity at day 60 was traced, in some patients, to surviving recipient T cells and thymic progenitors.

Unique molecular identifiers were incorporated into the prepared TCRbeta library. Each CDR3 protein gets one entry after TCRdb re-called the PCR reads with MiXCR. The data hold 300,000 to 400,000 distinct CDR3 sequences, with roughly 17% observed a single time. This clonotype came up a few times. The antigen remains undetermined. This CDR3 contains 14 residues. V gave up 3 bases and J gave up 5 bases, with 13 bases separating them. This specimen was PBMCs, mostly from graft donor cells, taken 360 days after TCRalphabeta/CD19-depleted stem cell transplant. The receptor was derived from a male patient aged 2-15 years who had a stem cell transplant for acute lymphoblastic leukemia, so the T cells may come from the graft donor. This chain connects TRBV12-3 or TRBV12-4 to TRBJ1-2; possible D gene TRBD1, 5 bases. CDR3 in amino acids: CASSFGGGNYGYTF. CDR3 nucleotide sequence: TGTGCCAGCAGTTTTGGGGGGGGGAATTATGGCTACACCTTC.